This paragraph reports one T cell receptor (beta chain). This record belongs to a study of glioma-infiltrating T cells. Amplification of TCR alpha and beta CDR3 regions from RNA used iRepertoire nested multiplex PCR. Input was roughly 95-450 ng of tissue mRNA or PBMC total RNA. TCRdb recomputed calls from the multiplex PCR reads with MiXCR, one row per CDR3 protein. The table records approximately 120,000 distinct CDR3 sequences, 20% to 30% of them present only once. This CDR3 comprises 14 residues. V lost 2 bases, J lost 4 bases, and 10 bases lay in between. Germline CDR1 is LGHNA and CDR2 is YSLEER. The chain joins TRBV4-3 to TRBJ2-3; D might be TRBD2 (6 bases). This clonotype was sampled from a human donor with low-grade glioma or glioblastoma, undergoing nonglioma brain surgery, or in good health (not recorded which). Sequenced sample: glioma tissue, nonneoplastic brain tissue, or PBMCs (not recorded which). CDR3 residues: CASSQQTRADTQYF. The CDR3 coding sequence is TGCGCCAGCAGCCAACAGACTAGGGCAGATACGCAGTATTTT.